These 19 T cell receptor beta chains originate from one sample sequenced in a study of beta chain features in type 1 diabetes. The study, taken as a whole, reports: When Type 1 diabetes patients were examined, their TCRB CDR3s proved moderately but significantly shorter in all four CD4+ subsets.

Isolated RNA was reverse transcribed in full, so expressed TCRB transcripts were sequenced. Repertoires were generated with immunoSEQ multiplex PCR, while TCRdb's copy carries only in-frame clones and drops some. The table includes 240,000 or so clones, approximately 13% detected once. Their cognate antigens are unknown. The sequencing sample was made of naive CD4+ T cells from blood. These receptors all stem from a man under 40 with type 1 diabetes.

The V gene is TRBV10-3, the J gene TRBJ1-3; no definite D call. V lost 0 bases to trimming and J lost 0 bases, with 15 bases between them. The germline gives CDR1 ENHRY, CDR2 SYGVKD. This CDR3 is built from 18 residues. This chain's CDR3 is CAISESIGLLSSGNTIYF. The CDR3 DNA reads as TGTGCCATCAGTGAGTCGATCGGTCTTCTGAGCTCTGGAAACACCATATATTTT.

The chain uses TRBV20-1 and TRBJ2-1, with D uncertain. Germline V gene lookup returns CDR1 DFQATT and CDR2 SNEGSKA (reference sequence). V was trimmed by 6 bases and J by 7 bases, leaving 10 bases between them. The CDR3 loop spans 11 amino acids. In DNA, the CDR3 is TGCAGTGCCCCGACGGAGAATGAGCAGTTCTTC. Its protein product is CSAPTENEQFF.

The DNA of the CDR3 is TGTGCCACCAGCAGAGATTGGGACTCGGGGGGCTACACCTTC. Translating it yields CATSRDWDSGGYTF. The chain couples TRBV15 to TRBJ1-2, with D maybe TRBD1 (5 bases). The germline V gene encodes CDR1 LNHNV and CDR2 YYDKDF (reference sequence). The CDR3 contains 14 residues. Trimming pared 0 bases from V and 8 bases from J, leaving 13 bases between.

The V gene is TRBV30, the J gene TRBJ2-3; D is possibly TRBD2 (5 bases). Trimming shortened V by 2 bases and J by 2 bases, and 5 bases separated the two germline ends. This CDR3 has 12 residues. Germline lookup yields CDR1 GTSNPN and CDR2 SVGIG (reference sequence). The CDR3 DNA follows: TGTGCCTGGAGTCGGGACACAGATACGCAGTATTTT. Protein sequence: CAWSRDTDTQYF. Filled out from reference TRBV30 and TRBJ2-3, the complete variable domain reads SQTIHQWPATLVQPVGSPLSLECTVEGTSNPNLYWYRQAAGRGLQLLFYSVGIGQISSEVPQNLSASRPQDRQFILSSKKLLLSDSGFYLCAWSRDTDTQYFGPGTRLTVL.

CDR3: CASSTGYQETQYF. CDR3 nucleotide sequence: TGTGCCAGTAGTACGGGTTACCAAGAGACCCAGTACTTC. The chain joins TRBV19 to TRBJ2-5; the D is unclear. Germline V gives CDR1 LNHDA, CDR2 SQIVND (reference sequence). The CDR3 runs 13 residues. The V and J ends lost 4 bases and 0 bases respectively, with 6 bases between them.

This clone was observed a few times. The chain uses TRBV5-6 and TRBJ2-3; unclear D gene. The CDR3 has 15 amino acids. Per the germline V gene, CDR1 is SGHDT and CDR2 is YYEEEE. Trimming removed 2 bases from V and 0 bases from J, with 10 bases in between. The CDR3 DNA follows: TGTGCCAGCAGCTTAGTGCGCCTAAGCACAGATACGCAGTATTTT. Amino acids: CASSLVRLSTDTQYF.

V is TRBV29-1 and J is TRBJ1-1; TRBD1 might be the D (6 bases). In germline, CDR1 is SQVTM, CDR2 ANQGSEA. V was shortened by 4 bases and J by 4 bases, with 22 bases between the two germline ends. The CDR3 length is 16 residues. CDR3 nucleotide sequence: TGCAGCGTTGCCCCTTTCAACAGGGCCGGGGCCACTGAAGCTTTCTTT. Its protein product is CSVAPFNRAGATEAFF.

V and J are TRBV6-6 and TRBJ2-1, with 7 bases aligning to TRBD2. This CDR3 is 16 amino acids long. V shed 0 bases, J shed 4 bases, and the junction held 6 bases outside the gene matches. Per the germline V gene, CDR1 is MNHNY and CDR2 is SVGAGI (reference sequence). CDR3: CASSYSGGGLYNEQFF. The CDR3 DNA sequence: TGTGCCAGCAGTTACTCGGGCGGGGGACTGTACAATGAGCAGTTCTTC.

The J gene is TRBJ1-2, the V gene TRBV28; D is unresolved. The germline gives CDR1 MDHEN, CDR2 SYDVKM. The CDR3 has 13 residues. The V end lost 1 base, the J end lost 2 bases, and 5 bases lay between the germline ends. CDR3 residues: CASSLLENYGYTF. CDR3 DNA sequence: TGTGCCAGCAGTTTATTGGAGAACTATGGCTACACCTTC.

V and J are TRBV7-9 and TRBJ2-1, with D hard to call. The CDR3 is 15 residues long. V lost 1 base and J 0 bases, leaving 7 bases between the germline ends. Germline V gene sequence: CDR1 SEHNR, CDR2 FQNEAQ (reference sequence). CDR3 sequence reads: CASSLGLGSYNEQFF. The CDR3 region has the DNA TGTGCCAGCAGCTTAGGTCTAGGCTCCTACAATGAGCAGTTCTTC.

The V gene is TRBV29-1, the J gene TRBJ2-7; tentative D call: TRBD1 (6 bases). Trimming left V 7 bases short and J 2 bases short, with 12 bases between. The CDR3 runs to 12 residues. CDR1 is SQVTM, CDR2 ANQGSEA, per germline. The CDR3 DNA sequence: TGCAGCGGGGGCAGGGGAGCCTACGAGCAGTACTTC. It specifies CSGGRGAYEQYF.

The gene calls are TRBV4-1 and TRBJ2-3; possibly TRBD2 for D (6 bases). The V gene's germline CDR1 is MGHRA and CDR2 YSYEKL. The CDR3 contains 16 residues. The V end lost 1 base, the J end lost 3 bases, and 14 bases lay between the germline ends. CDR3 sequence reads: CASSQVVGGKTDTQYF. The CDR3 DNA reads as TGCGCCAGCAGCCAAGTCGTGGGGGGTAAGACAGATACGCAGTATTTT.

The rearrangement links TRBV29-1 to TRBJ2-3; a possible D gene is TRBD2 (6 bases). CDR1 and CDR2 from the germline V gene are SQVTM and ANQGSEA. This CDR3 is 13 amino acids long. Deletions cut 4 bases from V and 0 bases from J, with 8 bases between. CDR3 loop: CSVGEVSTDTQYF. CDR3 in DNA: TGCAGCGTTGGGGAGGTCAGCACAGATACGCAGTATTTT.

This clone was observed a handful of times. The chain has TRBV5-1 and TRBJ2-6; maybe TRBD1 (5 bases). The CDR3 is 18 residues long. Per germline, CDR1 SGHRS and CDR2 YFSETQ. V lost 4 bases and J 0 bases, leaving 17 bases between the germline ends. CDR3 protein: CASSLRVLSSSGANVLTF. For the CDR3, the DNA is TGCGCCAGCAGCCTCAGGGTACTATCCTCCTCTGGGGCCAACGTCCTGACTTTC.

This chain links TRBV30 with TRBJ1-6; 7 nucleotides align to TRBD1. The germline CDR1 and CDR2 sequences are GTSNPN and SVGIG (reference sequence). This CDR3 contains 16 residues. Trimming took 2 bases from V and 4 from J; bases not matched to a gene: 8. CDR3 residues: CAWSKGASGYNSPLHF. CDR3 coding DNA: TGTGCCTGGAGTAAGGGGGCATCAGGGTATAATTCACCCCTCCACTTT. Full variable domain (remainder filled in from reference TRBV30 and TRBJ1-6): SQTIHQWPATLVQPVGSPLSLECTVEGTSNPNLYWYRQAAGRGLQLLFYSVGIGQISSEVPQNLSASRPQDRQFILSSKKLLLSDSGFYLCAWSKGASGYNSPLHFGNGTRLTVT.

The chain carries TRBV7-6 and TRBJ1-5; tentative D call: TRBD1 (5 bases). The CDR3 has 16 amino acids. Trimming stripped 6 bases from V and 6 bases from J, with 21 bases between. In germline, CDR1 is SGHVS, CDR2 FNYEAQ. The CDR3 bases are TGTGCCAGCAGTCCTTTGGGAGGGGTGGACGCTCAGCCCCAGCATTTT. Encoded protein: CASSPLGGVDAQPQHF. The full variable domain, with the rest looked up from reference TRBV7-6 and TRBJ1-5, is GAGVSQSPRYKVTKRGQDVALRCDPISGHVSLYWYRQALGQGPEFLTYFNYEAQQDKSGLPNDRFSAERPEGSISTLTIQRTEQRDSAMYRCASSPLGGVDAQPQHFGDGTRLSIL.

The sample holds a few counts of this clone. The chain is built from TRBV29-1 and TRBJ1-2; D gene ambiguous. The V end lost 7 bases, the J end lost 0 bases, and 15 bases lay between the germline ends. The CDR3 runs 14 residues. The germline gives CDR1 SQVTM, CDR2 ANQGSEA. The CDR3 loop reads CSAVGGSSNYGYTF. CDR3 in DNA: TGCAGCGCCGTCGGAGGGTCATCTAACTATGGCTACACCTTC. Together with reference TRBV29-1 and TRBJ1-2, the CDR3 gives the full variable domain: SAVISQKPSRDICQRGTSLTIQCQVDSQVTMMFWYRQQPGQSLTLIATANQGSEATYESGFVIDKFPISRPNLTFSTLTVSNMSPEDSSIYLCSAVGGSSNYGYTFGSGTRLTVV.

This clone was picked up a small number of times. The gene calls are TRBV30 and TRBJ1-1, with 10 bases identical to TRBD1. The CDR3 is made up of 15 amino acids. J was trimmed by 4 bases and V by 1 base; bases with no gene match: 6. CDR1 and CDR2 from the germline V gene are GTSNPN and SVGIG (reference sequence). The CDR3 protein is CAWSAVGQGGTEAFF. CDR3 DNA: TGTGCCTGGAGTGCCGTTGGACAGGGGGGCACTGAAGCTTTCTTT.

The chain has TRBV15 and TRBJ2-5, with 8 bases aligning to TRBD2. The V and J ends lost 0 bases and 4 bases, in that order; junction bases with no gene match: 1. CDR3 size: 14 residues. The germline V gene encodes CDR1 LNHNV and CDR2 YYDKDF (reference sequence). This CDR3 is CATSRDLAGETQYF. CDR3 sequence (DNA): TGTGCCACCAGCAGAGATCTAGCGGGAGAGACCCAGTACTTC.